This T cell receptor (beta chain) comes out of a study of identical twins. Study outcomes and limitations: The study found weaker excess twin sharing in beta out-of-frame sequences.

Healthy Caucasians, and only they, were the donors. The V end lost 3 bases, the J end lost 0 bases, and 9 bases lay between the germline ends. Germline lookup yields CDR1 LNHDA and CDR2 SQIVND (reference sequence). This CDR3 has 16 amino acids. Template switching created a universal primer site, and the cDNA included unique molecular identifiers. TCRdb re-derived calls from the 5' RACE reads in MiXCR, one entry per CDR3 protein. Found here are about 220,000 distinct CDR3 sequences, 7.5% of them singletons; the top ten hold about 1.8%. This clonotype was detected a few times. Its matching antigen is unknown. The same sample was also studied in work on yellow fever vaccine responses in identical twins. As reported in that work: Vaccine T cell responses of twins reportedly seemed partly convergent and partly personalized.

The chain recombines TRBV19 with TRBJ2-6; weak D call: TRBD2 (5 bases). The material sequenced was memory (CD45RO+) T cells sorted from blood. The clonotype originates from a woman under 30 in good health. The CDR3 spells CASSMGVGSGANVLTF. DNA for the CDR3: TGTGCCAGTAGTATGGGAGTAGGCTCTGGGGCCAACGTCCTGACTTTC.